The T cell receptor (beta chain) under discussion was sequenced for a study of T cell responses to AZD1222 COVID-19 vaccine (dated by TCRdb to about 2021). Study-level background: A total of over 230 trial participants underwent TCR sequencing, of whom some 210 received two doses of AZD1222 and roughly 25 received two doses of the MenACWY control vaccine. Trial participants were enrolled into age subgroups of 18-55, 56-69 and 70-plus years, which contained 148, 28 and 57 TCR-sequenced participants, respectively.

In light of the paper, this sample's time point label describes: about 28 days (+/-7) after the second vaccine dose. AZD1222 recipients whose second dose came at about 4 weeks and those whose second dose came at about 12 weeks were combined into one group, since spike-specific TCR depth and breadth did not differ between the two schedules. Vaccinee samples were obtained from the UK trials COV001 and COV002, which included a single-blind randomized controlled phase 2/3 trial of AZD1222 (ChAdOx1 nCoV-19) in healthy adults. Trial participant PBMC samples were collected at day 0 and day 28 after the second dose for TCRbeta chain sequencing. The CDR3, from cysteine to phenylalanine, totals 14 residues. CDR3 DNA only is kept here, 42 bases in frame from base 1. CDR1 SNHLY and CDR2 FYNNEI were looked up in the germline V gene. V is reduced by 5 bases and J by 10 bases, leaving a spacing of 15 bases between them.

Overall study outcomes, separate from this receptor: Most participants were white British and females outnumbered males, and the authors suggested that clonal diversity may have been underestimated. Because no day 14 peak-response samples were available, repertoires were characterized only after the peak T cell response. After two AZD1222 doses, both the breadth and the depth of spike-specific TCRs were significantly higher than at day 0 and than in MenACWY recipients. Reportedly, close to half of the unique spike-specific TCRs recognized epitopes lying outside the regions that are mutated in the B.1.351 and B.1.1.7 variants. Conclusions about previously exposed vaccinees were limited because only six AZD1222 recipients were SARS-CoV-2 seropositive at baseline. Vaccine-associated CD4 TCRs spanned the whole spike protein, with dominant responses in regions 160-218 and 743-854. In the small 56-69-year group, the increase in depth fell short of significance, most likely because of low power.

The CDR3 regions of human TCRbeta chains were subjected to immunosequencing. The study's own analysis went as follows. Repertoire TCRs were checked for matches against a reference library of SARS-CoV-2-specific TCRs that had been generated using the MIRA antigen-specificity platform. Breadth was defined as the fraction of unique TCRs that were SARS-CoV-2-associated, and depth was defined as the fraction of total T cells that were SARS-CoV-2-associated. Using the MIRA data, every spike-specific TCR was mapped to the spike region that the TCR reacted to and assigned to either a CD4 or a CD8 class. Log10-transformed breadth and depth values were compared by one-way ANOVA with Sidak's multiple comparisons tests. The clones in this table, taken by TCRdb from immuneACCESS, are in-frame only. Not every clone is retained; where verified, under half of the shortfall comes from an unresolved V gene, and the cause of the rest is unknown. D and trimming come from the DNA, and the V and J calls and clone size come from that table. This sample holds 150,000 to 200,000 clones; less than 95% were observed only once. The ten most abundant clones make up approximately 5.9% of the sample.

Of note for this clone: Which antigen it targets is not known. Base qualities are not at hand, and no much larger clone is one base apart.

This chain is built from TRBV2 and TRBJ1-6; the D gene is perhaps TRBD1, on 5 matching bases. The input for sequencing was peripheral blood, taken 28 days after the second AZD1222 dose. This receptor was identified in an adult who received the AZD1222 COVID-19 vaccine. The CDR3 region has the sequence CASSSTDGSSPLHF. The DNA reads as follows: TGTGCCAGCAGTTCGACAGATGGTTCATCACCCCTCCACTTT.